One and the same sample provided the 27 T cell receptor beta chains below, sequenced in a study of T-cell memory formation after mild COVID-19. In TCRdb, the 5' RACE reads were re-called with MiXCR into one record per CDR3 protein. This sample has 85,000 to 130,000 distinct CDR3 sequences, with roughly an eighth found just once. Sequencing was performed on PBMCs or a T cell subset sorted from them (not recorded which). These receptors all come from an adult woman who had mild COVID-19 (a few samples of this study predate the infection). Cell type and time point are not known.

This clonotype was counted only a few times. The chain uses TRBV12-3 or TRBV12-4 and TRBJ1-2; unclear D gene. The length of the CDR3 is 12 residues. V was cut by 4 bases and J by 4 bases, with 7 bases left in between. CDR3 region: CASSYRGYGYTF. The CDR3 coding sequence is TGTGCCAGCAGTTATCGCGGCTATGGCTACACCTTC.

This clonotype was counted a few times. The CDR3 spells CASGGLNRTFNEKLFF. The CDR3, as DNA: TGCGCCAGCGGGGGCCTTAACAGAACCTTTAATGAAAAACTGTTTTTT. This chain joins TRBV5-1 and TRBJ1-4; D perhaps matches TRBD1 (6 bases). The CDR3 totals 16 residues. Trimming shortened V by 7 bases and J by 4 bases, and 20 bases separated the two germline ends. Germline CDR1 SGHRS, CDR2 YFSETQ.

CDR3 in amino acids: CASSVGVQNTEAFF. CDR3 sequence (DNA): TGTGCCAGCAGCGTAGGGGTACAGAACACTGAAGCTTTCTTT. This chain joins TRBV9 and TRBJ1-1; D is unresolved. This CDR3 is 14 amino acids long. With 0 bases removed from V and 1 base from J, the gap between germline ends came to 7 bases. CDR1 and CDR2 from the germline V gene are SGDLS and YYNGEE.

This chain joins TRBV12-3 or TRBV12-4 and TRBJ2-1; 12 positions agree with TRBD2. This CDR3 region has 15 residues. Trimming removed 6 bases from V and 7 bases from J; junction bases left unmatched: 7. Here the CDR3 reads CASSSSGGAWNEQFF. The CDR3 nucleotides read TGTGCCAGCAGCTCTAGCGGGGGGGCGTGGAATGAGCAGTTCTTC.

This clonotype turned up a few times. V usage is TRBV5-5 and J usage is TRBJ2-7, with TRBD2 identical over 10 bases. J lost 2 bases, V lost 0 bases, and 11 bases had no gene match. The CDR3 runs to 18 residues. Germline CDR1 is SGHKS and CDR2 is YYEKEE (reference sequence). In DNA, the CDR3 is TGTGCCAGCAGCTTGGAGGTAGCGGGAGGATCGGGGCCCTACGAGCAGTACTTC. It yields the protein CASSLEVAGGSGPYEQYF.

The rearrangement joins TRBV7-9 to TRBJ2-2; D is unclear. The CDR3 extends over 15 amino acids. The germline V and J ends were trimmed by 0 bases and 4 bases, with 9 bases remaining between them. CDR1 is SEHNR, CDR2 FQNEAQ, per germline (reference sequence). CDR3 region: CASSLAPTSTGELFF. The CDR3 coding sequence is TGTGCCAGCAGCTTAGCGCCGACCTCCACCGGGGAGCTGTTTTTT.

The table lists this clonotype with many counts. J is TRBJ1-1 and V is TRBV6-6; D unclear. Germline V gene lookup returns CDR1 MNHNY and CDR2 SVGAGI (reference sequence). V was shortened by 2 bases and J by 4 bases, with 11 bases between the two germline ends. The length of the CDR3 is 14 residues. The CDR3 region is CASSYASVGTEAFF. In DNA form, the CDR3 reads TGTGCCAGCAGTTACGCCTCCGTGGGCACTGAAGCTTTCTTT.

This clonotype has only a few counts. The chain couples TRBV27 to TRBJ2-7; 9 bases are shared with TRBD1. J lost 5 bases, V lost 3 bases, and 8 bases had no gene match. The V gene's germline CDR1 is MNHEY and CDR2 SMNVEV (reference sequence). CDR3 size: 15 residues. CDR3 amino acids: CASSFTTGGVHEQYF. As DNA, the CDR3 is TGTGCCAGCAGTTTCACCACAGGGGGCGTCCACGAGCAGTACTTC.

The chain recombines TRBV29-1 with TRBJ2-7; 8 nucleotides line up with TRBD1. The CDR3 length is 17 residues. CDR1 and CDR2 (germline): SQVTM, ANQGSEA. V dropped 0 bases and J dropped 4; count of bases not matched to a gene: 14. The CDR3 sequence: CSVEEIEARTGRYEQYF. DNA of the CDR3: TGCAGCGTTGAAGAAATTGAGGCCCGGACAGGGAGGTACGAGCAGTACTTC.

The genes are TRBV7-8 and TRBJ2-2; the match to TRBD1 covers 10 bases. After removal of 2 bases from V and 6 bases from J, the junction contained 6 bases not matched to a gene. There are 16 residues in the CDR3. Germline-derived CDR1 and CDR2 are SGHVS and FQNEAQ. The CDR3 spells CASSLSGTGVPGELFF. The CDR3 bases are TGTGCCAGCAGCTTATCCGGGACAGGGGTCCCCGGGGAGCTGTTTTTT.

The chain carries TRBV7-6 and TRBJ1-2; D might be TRBD1 (6 bases). Trimming removed 5 bases from V and 7 bases from J, with 11 bases in between. Germline-derived CDR1 and CDR2 are SGHVS and FNYEAQ. This CDR3 has 12 residues. The CDR3 spells CASSPGGAGYTF. CDR3 nucleotide sequence: TGTGCCAGCAGCCCCGGGGGGGCTGGCTACACCTTC.

The V call is TRBV6-1, the J call TRBJ2-7; no firm D call. CDR1 and CDR2 from the germline V gene are MNHNS and SASEGT. The V and J ends lost 10 bases and 2 bases respectively, with 15 bases between them. The CDR3 is 13 residues long. DNA of the CDR3: TGTGCCACCATGAATTGGGGAACCTACGAGCAGTACTTC. Translating gives CATMNWGTYEQYF.

The sample holds a few counts of this clonotype. The chain links TRBV29-1 to TRBJ2-1, with a tentative D call TRBD1 (6 bases). The CDR3 covers 12 residues. Trimming shortened V by 6 bases and J by 7 bases, and 13 bases separated the two germline ends. Germline V CDR1 and CDR2: SQVTM, ANQGSEA. CDR3 bases: TGCAGCGTCCGAACCCAGGGGAATGAGCAGTTCTTC. Amino acid sequence: CSVRTQGNEQFF.

This clonotype was seen at least ten times. V is TRBV12-3 or TRBV12-4 and J is TRBJ2-1, with TRBD2 as a possible D gene (6 bases). V lost 1 base and J lost 6, with 13 bases in between. The CDR3 totals 15 residues. The CDR3 nucleotides are TGTGCCAGCAGTTTAGGGGGGGAAGGCTTCAATGAGCAGTTCTTC. Its translation: CASSLGGEGFNEQFF.

J is TRBJ2-2 and V is TRBV7-9; D is undetermined. Between the trimmed V and J ends, which lost 6 bases and 5 bases, there was a span of 7 bases. This CDR3 is built from 12 residues. Germline values: CDR1 SEHNR, CDR2 FQNEAQ (reference sequence). Written as DNA, the CDR3 is TGTGCCAGCAGTGTGGGAACCGGGGAGCTGTTTTTT. Amino acid sequence: CASSVGTGELFF.

This clonotype was seen only a few times. This chain uses TRBV28 with TRBJ2-5, with D maybe TRBD2 (7 bases). Germline V gene data show CDR1 as MDHEN and CDR2 as SYDVKM. Trimming pared 6 bases from V and 2 bases from J, leaving 16 bases between. The CDR3 has 15 residues. The CDR3 region has the DNA TGTGCCAGCAGCCAATTACAGGGAGGGCAAGAGACCCAGTACTTC. Amino acid sequence: CASSQLQGGQETQYF.

This clonotype was counted a single time. V usage is TRBV9 and J usage is TRBJ2-2; 7 bases agree with TRBD2. In germline, CDR1 is SGDLS, CDR2 YYNGEE. V shed 4 bases, J shed 3 bases, and the junction held 6 bases outside the gene matches. This CDR3 has 15 residues. CDR3 sequence reads: CASSPSGTYTGELFF. Here the CDR3 DNA reads TGTGCCAGCAGCCCAAGCGGGACCTACACCGGGGAGCTGTTTTTT. The full variable domain, completed using reference TRBV9 and TRBJ2-2, is DSGVTQTPKHLITATGQRVTLRCSPRSGDLSVYWYQQSLDQGLQFLIQYYNGEERAKGNILERFSAQQFPDLHSELNLSSLELGDSALYFCASSPSGTYTGELFFGEGSRLTVL.

This clonotype came up many times. This chain joins TRBV4-1 and TRBJ2-1, with D perhaps matching TRBD1 (6 bases). The CDR3 runs 14 residues. Germline assignment: CDR1 MGHRA and CDR2 YSYEKL. Between the trimmed V and J ends, which lost 4 bases and 6 bases, there was a span of 13 bases. The CDR3 loop reads CASSPVQGPNEQFF. The CDR3 DNA follows: TGCGCCAGCAGCCCGGTACAGGGCCCCAATGAGCAGTTCTTC.

The chain couples TRBV28 to TRBJ2-2, with 9 bases identical to TRBD1. The germline V gene has CDR1 MDHEN and CDR2 SYDVKM. This CDR3 spans 16 amino acids. The ends lost 5 bases at V and 3 bases at J; junction bases unmatched: 7. CDR3 coding DNA: TGTGCCAGCAGTCCCCCCGGGACAGGGTACACCGGGGAGCTGTTTTTT. Encoded protein: CASSPPGTGYTGELFF.

This clonotype came up many times. This chain uses TRBV5-1 with TRBJ2-2, with TRBD2 matching 7 bases. Trimming took 4 bases from V and 5 from J; bases not matched to a gene: 8. This CDR3 is built from 15 residues. Germline V gives CDR1 SGHRS, CDR2 YFSETQ. The CDR3 DNA is TGCGCCAGCAGCCCAACCTGGGAGGGGACCGGGGAGCTGTTTTTT. Residues: CASSPTWEGTGELFF.

This clonotype was recorded a few times. The chain links TRBV4-1 to TRBJ1-2; 7 bases line up with TRBD1. After removal of 2 bases from V and 4 bases from J, the junction contained 13 bases not matched to a gene. CDR1 is MGHRA, CDR2 YSYEKL, per germline. The CDR3 has 17 residues. In nucleotides, the CDR3 is TGCGCCAGCAGCCAAAGTCCGCCGGGACAGTTTATCTATGGCTACACCTTC. Its protein product is CASSQSPPGQFIYGYTF.

The chain couples TRBV7-9 to TRBJ2-7; tentative D call: TRBD2 (6 bases). Trimming removed 7 bases from V and 7 bases from J, with 14 bases in between. The CDR3 consists of 12 residues. CDR1 and CDR2 from the germline V gene are SEHNR and FQNEAQ (reference sequence). Written as DNA, the CDR3 is TGTGCCAGCACAACCAATCGGGGGGAGCAGTACTTC. The encoded protein is CASTTNRGEQYF.

There are many counts of this clonotype. The rearrangement uses TRBV29-1 and TRBJ2-3, with 9 bases lining up with TRBD1. Germline lookup yields CDR1 SQVTM and CDR2 ANQGSEA. V trimming: 5 bases; J trimming: 2 bases; junction bases outside the gene matches: 8. This CDR3 spans 15 amino acids. CDR3 nucleotides: TGCAGCGTTCAATACCGGGACAGGGCCACAGATACGCAGTATTTT. Translation gives CSVQYRDRATDTQYF.

This chain links TRBV24-1 with TRBJ2-3, with TRBD2 matching 13 bases. The CDR3 runs 15 residues. The germline CDR1 and CDR2 sequences are KGHDR and SFDVKD. CDR3 bases: TGTGCTACGACTAGCGGGAGGATGAGCACAGATACGCAGTATTTT. Translation gives CATTSGRMSTDTQYF.

Only one count was recorded for this clonotype. For the CDR3, the DNA is TGTGCCAGCAGATCCGTAAGGATTGTGGATGAGCAGTTCTTC. Its translation is CASRSVRIVDEQFF. The chain recombines TRBV7-4 with TRBJ2-1; no reliable D call. V was shortened by 6 bases and J by 8 bases, with 17 bases between the two germline ends. This CDR3 is 14 amino acids long. CDR1 is SGHVT and CDR2 is SQSDAQ in the germline V gene.

This clonotype was seen a few times. The rearrangement links TRBV5-1 to TRBJ2-3; 7 nucleotides match TRBD2. The germline V gene has CDR1 SGHRS and CDR2 YFSETQ. The junction had 12 bases not matched to a gene; V was cut back by 5 bases and J by 3 bases. There are 16 residues in the CDR3. CDR3 sequence (DNA): TGCGCCAGCAGGAGAGAGGAGGGAGGGATTACAGATACGCAGTATTTT. Encoded protein: CASRREEGGITDTQYF.

This clonotype was seen a handful of times. The chain couples TRBV5-5 to TRBJ2-3, with TRBD1 identical over 8 bases. The CDR3 runs to 15 residues. Per germline, CDR1 SGHKS and CDR2 YYEKEE (reference sequence). Trimming at V came to 4 bases and at J to 2 bases, leaving 6 bases not matched to a gene. The CDR3 region has the DNA TGTGCCAGCAGCGAGACAGGGGATCCCACAGATACGCAGTATTTT. This translates into CASSETGDPTDTQYF.